The 17 T cell receptor beta chains below come from one sample, sequenced in a study of human T cells and chemical hapten exposure. Time point: patch test 1, 2 weeks after DPC sensitization. Documented treatment: therapeutic diphenylcyclopropenone sensitization with weekly scalp DPC. TCRdb re-derived calls from the RACE reads in MiXCR, one entry per CDR3 protein. The top ten hold 2.2% of the sample, which has approximately 82,000 distinct CDR3 sequences, over 9.5% seen once. The sequences come from whole blood, collected in connection with sensitization to the hapten diphenylcyclopropenone (DPC). The receptors originated from a man in his forties with alopecia areata. Some clones in this sample may be carry-over from other donors' samples.

This clonotype was seen a few times. An end of the junction does not agree with germline; a read error may underlie this. V and J are TRBV7-7 and TRBJ2-3, with 13 nucleotides matching TRBD2. From germline, CDR1 is SSHAT and CDR2 FNYEAQ (reference sequence). This CDR3 region has 18 residues. The CDR3 sequence: CASSRGLAGDGGTDTQYF. DNA for the CDR3: TGTGCTAGCAGCCGCGGACTAGCGGGAGATGGGGGCACAGATACGCAGTATTTT. Supplemented by reference TRBV7-7 and TRBJ2-3, the full variable domain reads GAGVSQSPRYKVTKRGQDVTLRCDPISSHATLYWYQQALGQGPEFLTYFNYEAQPDKSGLPSDRFSAERPEGSISTLTIQRTEQRDSAMYRCASSRGLAGDGGTDTQYFGPGTRLTVL.

This clonotype was recorded many times. CDR3 sequence reads: CASSQSTWSHQPQHF. DNA of the CDR3: TGTGCCAGCAGCCAATCGACATGGAGCCATCAGCCCCAGCATTTT. V and J are TRBV3-1 and TRBJ1-5; D call uncertain. V was shortened by 2 bases and J by 5 bases, with 13 bases between the two germline ends. This CDR3 has 15 amino acids. Germline lookup yields CDR1 LGHDT and CDR2 YNNKEL (reference sequence).

This clonotype was observed a few times. This chain joins TRBV3-1 and TRBJ1-6; no definite D call. With 1 base removed from V and 4 bases from J, the gap between germline ends came to 8 bases. CDR3 length: 15 residues. The germline gives CDR1 LGHDT, CDR2 YNNKEL (reference sequence). CDR3 protein: CASSQGMEYNSPLHF. The DNA for the CDR3 is TGTGCCAGCAGCCAAGGAATGGAATATAATTCACCCCTCCACTTT.

The chain links TRBV6-4 to TRBJ2-1, with D unresolved. Trimming stripped 3 bases from V and 0 bases from J, with 9 bases between. The germline V gene encodes CDR1 MRHNA and CDR2 SNTAGT. This CDR3 comprises 15 residues. The CDR3 DNA reads as TGTGCCAGCAGTGATGGGCTCAGCTCCTACAATGAGCAGTTCTTC. Residues: CASSDGLSSYNEQFF.

This clonotype was seen at least ten times. The V gene is TRBV4-3, the J gene TRBJ1-4; 9 bases are a match to TRBD1. The CDR3 contains 16 residues. After removal of 5 bases from V and 7 bases from J, the junction contained 11 bases not matched to a gene. CDR1 LGHNA and CDR2 YSLEER come from the germline V gene. In DNA, the CDR3 is TGCGCCAGCAGCTCGGATCCGACAGGGGGTTTTGAAAAACTGTTTTTT. This encodes CASSSDPTGGFEKLFF.

CDR3 loop: CSASLQGPLPYNEQFF. The CDR3 DNA sequence: TGCAGTGCTAGTCTGCAGGGGCCTCTACCCTACAATGAGCAGTTCTTC. This chain links TRBV20-1 with TRBJ2-1, with a tentative D call TRBD1 (6 bases). There are 16 residues in the CDR3. Trimming removed 3 bases at V and 2 bases at J, with 17 bases between. The germline V gene has CDR1 DFQATT and CDR2 SNEGSKA (reference sequence).

The chain links TRBV9 to TRBJ1-1; TRBD1 agrees at 7 bases. The CDR3 covers 13 residues. V trimming: 4 bases; J trimming: 6 bases; junction bases outside the gene matches: 6. Germline CDR1 SGDLS, CDR2 YYNGEE. As DNA, the CDR3 is TGTGCCAGCAGCCTCAACAGGGGCGCTGAAGCTTTCTTT. Its translation is CASSLNRGAEAFF.

This clonotype has just a few counts. V gene TRBV6-6 combines with J gene TRBJ2-1; the D gene is possibly TRBD2 (6 bases). V lost 5 bases and J lost 1, with 12 bases in between. The CDR3 consists of 15 residues. In germline, CDR1 is MNHNY, CDR2 SVGAGI (reference sequence). The CDR3 here is CASSPGTESYNEQFF. In DNA, the CDR3 is TGTGCCAGCAGTCCCGGGACTGAGTCCTACAATGAGCAGTTCTTC.

The CDR3 nucleotides are TGTGCCAGCCGTCCGGGGCAGAACACTGAAGCTTTCTTT. Its translation: CASRPGQNTEAFF. V gene TRBV6-5 combines with J gene TRBJ1-1; D possibly corresponds to TRBD1 (5 bases). The CDR3 is 13 residues long. V lost 8 bases and J lost 1, with 11 bases in between. Germline assignment: CDR1 MNHEY and CDR2 SVGAGI.

This clonotype came up a few times. This chain links TRBV12-3 or TRBV12-4 with TRBJ2-5; 8 bases are shared with TRBD1. V lost 5 bases and J lost 2; bases outside the gene matches: 7. CDR3 size: 15 residues. The CDR3 nucleotides read TGTGCCAGCAGTCCAGGACAGGGTCCTCAAGAGACCCAGTACTTC. This sequence encodes CASSPGQGPQETQYF.

The J gene is TRBJ1-5, the V gene TRBV12-3 or TRBV12-4; maybe TRBD1 (5 bases). Deletions cut 5 bases from V and 2 bases from J, with 16 bases between. The CDR3 extends over 16 amino acids. The CDR3 sequence: CASSPRDGTRNQPQHF. In DNA form, the CDR3 reads TGTGCCAGCAGTCCCCGGGACGGCACTCGCAATCAGCCCCAGCATTTT.

The gene calls are TRBV7-2 and TRBJ2-3; 13 positions agree with TRBD2. This CDR3 is built from 16 residues. The germline V gene has CDR1 SGHTA and CDR2 FQGNSA. Losses at the gene ends were 4 bases for V and 4 bases for J; bases not matched to a gene: 5. The CDR3 loop reads CASSSGLAGEADTQYF. The CDR3 DNA follows: TGTGCCAGCAGCTCCGGACTAGCGGGAGAAGCAGATACGCAGTATTTT.

This clonotype was counted many times. The chain combines TRBV27 with TRBJ1-6; D is possibly TRBD1 (6 bases). V shed 2 bases and J shed 8 bases, with 10 bases lying between them. This CDR3 contains 14 residues. The germline CDR1 and CDR2 sequences are MNHEY and SMNVEV (reference sequence). CDR3 amino acids: CASSLNRADSPLHF. The CDR3 coding sequence is TGTGCCAGCAGTTTAAACAGGGCAGATTCACCCCTCCACTTT.

This clonotype turned up a few times. The chain employs TRBV20-1 and TRBJ2-7; weak D call: TRBD1 (7 bases). Germline V lookup: CDR1 DFQATT, CDR2 SNEGSKA (reference sequence). This CDR3 spans 14 amino acids. V was shortened by 3 bases and J by 0 bases, with 12 bases between the two germline ends. The CDR3 reads CSARLQGGSYEQYF. The CDR3, as DNA: TGCAGTGCTAGGTTGCAGGGGGGCTCCTACGAGCAGTACTTC.

Ten or more counts support this clonotype. This chain joins TRBV6-1 and TRBJ2-3, with D unresolved. With 4 bases removed from V and 2 bases from J, the gap between germline ends came to 10 bases. The V gene's germline CDR1 is MNHNS and CDR2 SASEGT. The CDR3 has 14 residues. CDR3 region: CASSGFAFTDTQYF. The CDR3 DNA follows: TGTGCCAGCAGTGGCTTTGCTTTCACAGATACGCAGTATTTT.

The chain employs TRBV4-1 and TRBJ2-7, with D possibly being TRBD1 (6 bases). Trimming took off 1 base at V and 4 bases at J, with 8 bases between the two ends. Per germline, CDR1 MGHRA and CDR2 YSYEKL. This CDR3 spans 13 amino acids. As DNA, the CDR3 is TGCGCCAGCAGCCAAGGAGGGGGATACGAGCAGTACTTC. Its protein is CASSQGGGYEQYF.

The chain employs TRBV7-2 and TRBJ2-7, with 9 bases that match TRBD2. The junction had 13 bases not matched to a gene; V was cut back by 5 bases and J by 5 bases. The CDR3 totals 16 residues. The germline gives CDR1 SGHTA, CDR2 FQGNSA. CDR3 protein: CASSLSGGRAENEQYF. Written as DNA, the CDR3 is TGTGCCAGCAGCCTAAGTGGCGGGAGGGCCGAAAACGAGCAGTACTTC. The entire variable domain, with the rest obtained from reference TRBV7-2 and TRBJ2-7, is as follows: GAGVSQSPSNKVTEKGKDVELRCDPISGHTALYWYRQSLGQGLEFLIYFQGNSAPDKSGLPSDRFSAERTGGSVSTLTIQRTQQEDSAVYLCASSLSGGRAENEQYFGPGTRLTVT.